Sequencing of this TCR beta chain was carried out in a study of T cell repertoires in cytomegalovirus infection. This clonotype was observed a few times. What it binds is unknown. TCRdb used MiXCR to reprocess the reads, holding one entry per CDR3 protein. Among about 130,000 distinct CDR3 sequences listed, 32% were seen once. This CDR3 is 13 amino acids long. The V gene lost 3 bases and the J gene lost 4 bases, with 11 bases spanning the gap. Germline values: CDR1 SGDLS, CDR2 YYNGEE. The clonotype was recovered from a human donor in good health (CMV status not recorded). Some clones in this sample may be carry-over from other donors' samples. The sequencing used CD8+ T cells from cultured PBMCs, collected from culture after CMV antigen stimulation. The chain couples TRBV9 to TRBJ2-7, with D maybe TRBD2 (6 bases). The CDR3 protein is CASSAYGGYEQYF. The CDR3 region has the DNA TGTGCCAGCAGCGCCTACGGGGGTTACGAGCAGTACTTC.